This entry is about one T cell receptor beta chain. Its antigen is not identified. Amplification used 60 Vbeta primers and 13 Jbeta primers. Clones were read by immunoSEQ multiplex PCR, and TCRdb kept only the in-frame ones, dropping some. There are about 43,000 clones in the sample; around 77% occur only once, and approximately 1.5% lies in the top ten. Deletions cut 7 bases from V and 0 bases from J, with 13 bases between. The germline CDR1 and CDR2 sequences are LNHDA and SQIVND (reference sequence). This CDR3 is 15 amino acids long. The data stem from a study of cytomegalovirus exposure and HLA in healthy donors. Study outcomes and limitations: Across donors, presence/absence analyses took sequencing depth to be roughly uniform. In a later analysis, at a false discovery rate of 0.05, 16,951 TCR beta sequences matched HLA alleles. It was 150 to 200 TCR beta chains that were listed as cytomegalovirus-associated.

This chain joins TRBV19 and TRBJ2-1; tentative D call: TRBD1 (5 bases). The sample comprised PBMCs. The origin of this receptor is a young man in good health and CMV-seronegative. The DNA of the CDR3 is TGTGCCAGTACCCGAGACAGTAGCTCCTACAATGAGCAGTTCTTC. Translating it yields CASTRDSSSYNEQFF.